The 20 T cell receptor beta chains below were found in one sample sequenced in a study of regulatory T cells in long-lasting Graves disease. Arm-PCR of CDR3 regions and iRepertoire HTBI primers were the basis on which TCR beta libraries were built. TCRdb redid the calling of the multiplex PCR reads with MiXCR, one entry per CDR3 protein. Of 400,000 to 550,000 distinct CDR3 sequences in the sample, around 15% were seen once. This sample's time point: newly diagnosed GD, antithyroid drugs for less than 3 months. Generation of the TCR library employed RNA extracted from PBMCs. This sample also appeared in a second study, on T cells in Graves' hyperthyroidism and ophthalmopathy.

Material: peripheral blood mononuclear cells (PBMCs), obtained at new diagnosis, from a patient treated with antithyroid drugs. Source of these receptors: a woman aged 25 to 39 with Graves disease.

Here the CDR3 DNA reads TGCAGCGTTGAAAAGGGACAGGGGGCCTACGAGCAGTACTTC. This sequence encodes CSVEKGQGAYEQYF. The chain is built from TRBV29-1 and TRBJ2-7; 11 positions agree with TRBD1. This CDR3 has 14 amino acids. V trimming: 2 bases; J trimming: 2 bases; junction bases outside the gene matches: 2. Germline-derived CDR1 and CDR2 are SQVTM and ANQGSEA.

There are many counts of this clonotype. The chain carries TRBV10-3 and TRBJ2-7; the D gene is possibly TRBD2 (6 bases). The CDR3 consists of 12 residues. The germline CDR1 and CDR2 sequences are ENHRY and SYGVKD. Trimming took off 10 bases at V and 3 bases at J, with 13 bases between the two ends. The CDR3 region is CASGAALYEQYF. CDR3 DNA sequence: TGTGCCAGCGGGGCCGCCCTCTACGAGCAGTACTTC.

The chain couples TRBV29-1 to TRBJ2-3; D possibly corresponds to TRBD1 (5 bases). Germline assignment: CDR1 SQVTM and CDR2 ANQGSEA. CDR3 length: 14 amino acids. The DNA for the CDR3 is TGCAGTCACCCGGGCCAGGGTAGGACAGATACGCAGTATTTT. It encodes CSHPGQGRTDTQYF.

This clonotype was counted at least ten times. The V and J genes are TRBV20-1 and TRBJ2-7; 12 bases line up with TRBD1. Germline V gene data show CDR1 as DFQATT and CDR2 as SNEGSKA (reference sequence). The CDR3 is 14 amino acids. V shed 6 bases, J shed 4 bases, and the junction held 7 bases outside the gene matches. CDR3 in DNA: TGCAGTGCAAACCGGGACAGGGGGCTGTACGAGCAGTACTTC. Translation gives CSANRDRGLYEQYF.

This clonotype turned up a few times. The CDR3 sequence is CASLARTDTQYF. As DNA, the CDR3 is TGTGCCAGCCTAGCACGGACAGATACGCAGTATTTT. The chain is built from TRBV28 and TRBJ2-3; maybe TRBD2 (5 bases). Trimming left V 8 bases short and J 3 bases short, with 9 bases between. This CDR3 contains 12 residues. CDR1 is MDHEN and CDR2 is SYDVKM in the germline V gene.

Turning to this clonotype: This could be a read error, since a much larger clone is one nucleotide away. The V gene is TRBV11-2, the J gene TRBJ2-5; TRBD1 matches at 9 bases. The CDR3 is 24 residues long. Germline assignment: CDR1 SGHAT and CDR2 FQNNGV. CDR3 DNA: TGTGCCAGCAGCTTCCAGTTAGGTCGACAGGGGGGACCTCAGATTGGTAGGTCCCAAGAGACCCAGCACTTC. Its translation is CASSFQLGRQGGPQIGRSQETQHF.

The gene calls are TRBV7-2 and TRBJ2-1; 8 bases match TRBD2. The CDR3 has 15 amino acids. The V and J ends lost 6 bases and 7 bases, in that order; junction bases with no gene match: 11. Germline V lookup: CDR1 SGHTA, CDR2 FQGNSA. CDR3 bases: TGTGCCAGCAGAGGACTAGCCTGGGGAACTAATGAGCAGTTCTTC. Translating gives CASRGLAWGTNEQFF.

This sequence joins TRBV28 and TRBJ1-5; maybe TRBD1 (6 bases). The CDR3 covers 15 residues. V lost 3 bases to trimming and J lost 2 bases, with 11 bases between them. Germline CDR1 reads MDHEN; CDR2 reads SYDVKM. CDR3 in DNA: TGTGCCAGCAGTTTTTTGGGGGCGGGCAATCAGCCCCAGCATTTT. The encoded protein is CASSFLGAGNQPQHF.

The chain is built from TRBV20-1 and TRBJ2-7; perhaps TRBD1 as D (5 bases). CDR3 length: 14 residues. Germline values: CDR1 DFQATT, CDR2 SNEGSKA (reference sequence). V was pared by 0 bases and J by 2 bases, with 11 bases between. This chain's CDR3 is CSARDTGETYEQYF. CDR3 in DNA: TGCAGTGCTAGAGACACAGGCGAAACCTACGAGCAGTACTTC.

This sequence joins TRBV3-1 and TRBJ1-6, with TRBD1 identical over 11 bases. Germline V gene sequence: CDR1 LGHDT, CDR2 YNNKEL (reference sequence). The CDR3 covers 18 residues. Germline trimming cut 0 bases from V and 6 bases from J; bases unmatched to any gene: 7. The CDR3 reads CASSQEAGQGVFNSPLHF. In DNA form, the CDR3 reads TGTGCCAGCAGCCAAGAAGCGGGACAGGGGGTATTTAATTCACCCCTCCACTTT. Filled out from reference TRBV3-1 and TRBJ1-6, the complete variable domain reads DTAVSQTPKYLVTQMGNDKSIKCEQNLGHDTMYWYKQDSKKFLKIMFSYNNKELIINETVPNRFSPKSPDKAHLNLHINSLELGDSAVYFCASSQEAGQGVFNSPLHFGNGTRLTVT.

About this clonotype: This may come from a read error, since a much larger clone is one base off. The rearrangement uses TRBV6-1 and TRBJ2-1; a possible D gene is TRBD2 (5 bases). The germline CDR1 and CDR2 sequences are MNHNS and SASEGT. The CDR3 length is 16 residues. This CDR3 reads CASSLARATSYNGQFF. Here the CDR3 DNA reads TGTGCCAGCAGCTTAGCGAGGGCTACTTCCTACAATGGGCAGTTCTTC.

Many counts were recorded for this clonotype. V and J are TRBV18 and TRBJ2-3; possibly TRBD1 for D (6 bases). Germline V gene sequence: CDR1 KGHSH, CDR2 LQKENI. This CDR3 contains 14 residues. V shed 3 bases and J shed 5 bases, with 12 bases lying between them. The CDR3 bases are TGTGCCAGCTCACCGGACAGAGTGAGAGATACGCAGTATTTT. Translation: CASSPDRVRDTQYF.

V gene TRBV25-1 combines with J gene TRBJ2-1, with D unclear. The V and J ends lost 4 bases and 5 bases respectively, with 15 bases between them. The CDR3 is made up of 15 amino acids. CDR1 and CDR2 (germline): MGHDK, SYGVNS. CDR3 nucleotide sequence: TGTGCCAGCAGTGGATGGGTACAGCCAGACAATGAGCAGTTCTTC. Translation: CASSGWVQPDNEQFF.

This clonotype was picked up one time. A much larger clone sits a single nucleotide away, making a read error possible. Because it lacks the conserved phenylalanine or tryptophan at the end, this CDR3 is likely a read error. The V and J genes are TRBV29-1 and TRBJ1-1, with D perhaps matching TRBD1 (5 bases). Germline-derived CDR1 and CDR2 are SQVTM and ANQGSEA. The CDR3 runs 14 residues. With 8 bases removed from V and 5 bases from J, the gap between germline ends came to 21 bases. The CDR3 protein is CSPIWGLTTTEAFL. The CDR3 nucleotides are TGCAGCCCTATATGGGGGTTAACTACTACTGAAGCTTTCCTT.

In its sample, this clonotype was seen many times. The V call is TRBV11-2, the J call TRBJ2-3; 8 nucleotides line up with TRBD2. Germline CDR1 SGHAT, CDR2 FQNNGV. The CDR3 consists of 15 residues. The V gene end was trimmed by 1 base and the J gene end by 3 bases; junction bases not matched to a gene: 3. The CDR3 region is CASSLGAGATDTQYF. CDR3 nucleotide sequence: TGTGCCAGCAGCTTAGGAGCGGGAGCAACAGATACGCAGTATTTT.

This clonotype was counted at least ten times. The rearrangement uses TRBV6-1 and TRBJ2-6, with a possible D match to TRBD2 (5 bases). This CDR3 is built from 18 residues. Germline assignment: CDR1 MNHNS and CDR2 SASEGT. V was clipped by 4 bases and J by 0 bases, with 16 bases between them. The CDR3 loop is CASSGLEGFYSGANVLTF. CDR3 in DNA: TGTGCCAGCAGTGGCCTCGAGGGTTTCTACTCTGGGGCCAACGTCCTGACTTTC.

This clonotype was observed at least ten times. The CDR3 DNA follows: TGTGCCAGCAGTGCTCAGGGAAGTGGGTATGGCTACACCTTC. The encoded protein is CASSAQGSGYGYTF. The chain is built from TRBV2 and TRBJ1-2; TRBD1 is a possible D gene (5 bases). The germline V gene encodes CDR1 SNHLY and CDR2 FYNNEI. V was trimmed by 4 bases and J by 5 bases, leaving 14 bases between them. The CDR3 has 14 amino acids.

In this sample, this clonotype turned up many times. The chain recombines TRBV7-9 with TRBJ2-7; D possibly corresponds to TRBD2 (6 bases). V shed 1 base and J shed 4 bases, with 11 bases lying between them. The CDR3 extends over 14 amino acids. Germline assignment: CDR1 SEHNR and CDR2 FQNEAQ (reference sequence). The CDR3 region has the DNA TGTGCCAGCAGCTTAGAAGTAGCGGCGTACGAGCAGTACTTC. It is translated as CASSLEVAAYEQYF.

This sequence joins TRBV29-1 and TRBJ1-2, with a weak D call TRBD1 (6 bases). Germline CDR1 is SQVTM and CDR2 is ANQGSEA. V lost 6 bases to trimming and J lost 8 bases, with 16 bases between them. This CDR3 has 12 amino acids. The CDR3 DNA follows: TGCAGCGTAGCGGGGGCCGGTATAGGCTACACCTTC. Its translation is CSVAGAGIGYTF.

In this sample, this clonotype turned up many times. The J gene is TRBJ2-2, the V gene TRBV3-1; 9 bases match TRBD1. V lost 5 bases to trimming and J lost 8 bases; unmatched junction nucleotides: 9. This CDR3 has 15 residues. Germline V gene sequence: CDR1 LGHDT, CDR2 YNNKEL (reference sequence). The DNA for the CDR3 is TGTGCCAGCAGCTCCGGGACAGGGCAATTGGGGGAGCTGTTTTTT. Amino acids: CASSSGTGQLGELFF.